These 15 T cell receptor beta chains were all obtained from the same sample, sequenced in a study of Graves' ophthalmopathy and Graves' hyperthyroidism (dated by TCRdb to the late 2010s). Reads for this sample came from an Illumina HiSeq 2000. For repertoire sequencing, TCR beta CDR3 regions were amplified from RNA transcripts. A first-round RT-PCR used HTBI primers with the Qiagen OneStep RT-PCR kit, followed by a second-round multiplex PCR, size selection and purification. Using fastp trimming at Q25 and MiXCR clonotype assembly, TCRdb reanalyzed the public sequencing data and kept in-frame beta chains. Rows with a matching CDR3 protein are joined into one entry that keeps the most common DNA and genes. The sample profile shows roughly 700,000 distinct CDR3 sequences; approximately 40% of them were found once. The ten largest clonotypes hold 44% of the sample. The source material was peripheral blood. Receptor source: an adult man with Graves' ophthalmopathy.

There are a few counts of this clonotype. The chain recombines TRBV2 with TRBJ1-2; TRBD1 matches 7 bases. The CDR3 runs to 16 residues. Trimming cost V 5 bases and J 8 bases; bases outside gene matches: 17. Germline assignment: CDR1 SNHLY and CDR2 FYNNEI. The DNA of the CDR3 is TGTGCCAGCAGTTTGTCCGGCGGCAGGGGGACGGGCGGCTACACCTTC. The encoded protein is CASSLSGGRGTGGYTF.

This clonotype was observed many times. The J gene is TRBJ1-2, the V gene TRBV20-1, with 7 bases that match TRBD1. The trim removed 6 bases at V and 1 base at J, leaving 14 bases unmatched. Per the germline V gene, CDR1 is DFQATT and CDR2 is SNEGSKA (reference sequence). CDR3 length equals 16 residues. DNA of the CDR3: TGCAGTGCGAACGACCCAGGAGGGGGCCATAACTATGGCTACACCTTC. This encodes CSANDPGGGHNYGYTF.

This clonotype was found many times. The chain is built from TRBV29-1 and TRBJ1-2, with D perhaps TRBD1 (6 bases). There are 16 residues in the CDR3. From germline, CDR1 is SQVTM and CDR2 ANQGSEA. Trimming cost V 2 bases and J 6 bases, with 22 bases left between them. CDR3: CSVEKGETIVVDGYTF. The CDR3 coding sequence is TGCAGCGTTGAAAAGGGGGAGACTATAGTGGTCGATGGCTACACCTTC. Supplemented by reference TRBV29-1 and TRBJ1-2, the full variable domain reads SAVISQKPSRDICQRGTSLTIQCQVDSQVTMMFWYRQQPGQSLTLIATANQGSEATYESGFVIDKFPISRPNLTFSTLTVSNMSPEDSSIYLCSVEKGETIVVDGYTFGSGTRLTVV.

Many counts were recorded for this clonotype. The chain links TRBV20-1 to TRBJ1-1; D is possibly TRBD1 (5 bases). The ends were cut back, 0 bases at V and 0 bases at J, with 11 bases in the middle. The CDR3 spans 15 residues. The germline CDR1 and CDR2 sequences are DFQATT and SNEGSKA (reference sequence). The CDR3 nucleotides are TGCAGTGCTAGAGAATCAAGGGGCCTGAACACTGAAGCTTTCTTT. This encodes CSARESRGLNTEAFF.

The chain couples TRBV20-1 to TRBJ1-2; D unclear. The CDR3 extends over 12 amino acids. V gave up 4 bases and J gave up 7 bases, with 13 bases separating them. Germline V gives CDR1 DFQATT, CDR2 SNEGSKA (reference sequence). CDR3 protein: CSATRLASGYTF. CDR3 DNA: TGCAGTGCTACACGACTAGCGTCTGGCTACACCTTC.

The chain employs TRBV29-1 and TRBJ2-6; D is undetermined. This CDR3 is built from 14 residues. V lost 8 bases and J lost 0, with 11 bases in between. Per germline, CDR1 SQVTM and CDR2 ANQGSEA. The CDR3 reads CSSTGASGANVLTF. In DNA, the CDR3 is TGCAGCAGCACCGGTGCCTCTGGGGCCAACGTCCTGACTTTC.

This clonotype was picked up a small number of times. This sequence joins TRBV20-1 and TRBJ2-7; D unclear. V was pared by 2 bases and J by 4 bases, with 15 bases between. This CDR3 region has 14 residues. The germline gives CDR1 DFQATT, CDR2 SNEGSKA (reference sequence). CDR3 protein: CSARPPRQRYEQYF. In DNA form, the CDR3 reads TGCAGTGCTAGACCTCCCAGACAAAGGTACGAGCAGTACTTC.

The sample holds a few counts of this clonotype. This may stem from a read error, because a much larger clone lies one nucleotide away. The gene calls are TRBV7-2 and TRBJ2-7, with 8 positions matching TRBD2. The V gene end was trimmed by 5 bases and the J gene end by 6 bases; junction bases not matched to a gene: 3. This CDR3 contains 12 residues. Germline V CDR1 and CDR2: SGHTA, FQGNSA. The CDR3 sequence is CASSPGGVEQYF. In DNA form, the CDR3 reads TGTGCCAGCAGCCCCGGGGGGGTCGAGCAGTACTTC.

The V and J genes are TRBV2 and TRBJ2-5, with 9 positions matching TRBD2. Germline assignment: CDR1 SNHLY and CDR2 FYNNEI. V was pared by 5 bases and J by 5 bases, with 9 bases of the junction left unmatched. The CDR3 loop spans 15 amino acids. The chain's CDR3 is CASSYGAGGRETQYF. The CDR3 region has the DNA TGTGCCAGCAGTTACGGTGCGGGGGGGCGGGAGACCCAGTACTTC. The complete variable domain, with remaining parts taken from reference TRBV2 and TRBJ2-5, reads EPEVTQTPSHQVTQMGQEVILRCVPISNHLYFYWYRQILGQKVEFLVSFYNNEISEKSEIFDDQFSVERPDGSNFTLKIRSTKLEDSAMYFCASSYGAGGRETQYFGPGTRLLVL.

This clonotype showed up just a few times. The V and J genes are TRBV7-9 and TRBJ2-2, with TRBD2 as a possible D gene (5 bases). Trimming took off 7 bases at V and 11 bases at J, with 11 bases between the two ends. The CDR3 runs 11 residues. CDR1 and CDR2 (germline): SEHNR, FQNEAQ (reference sequence). CDR3 loop: CASMRAGELFF. The CDR3 DNA reads as TGTGCCAGCATGCGGGCGGGCGAGCTGTTTTTT.

V gene TRBV9 combines with J gene TRBJ2-7; 9 bases are a match to TRBD1. The CDR3 extends over 16 amino acids. J was trimmed by 4 bases and V by 3 bases; bases with no gene match: 11. Germline values: CDR1 SGDLS, CDR2 YYNGEE. The CDR3 loop reads CASSGQGTGRVYEQYF. The CDR3 DNA sequence: TGTGCCAGCAGCGGCCAAGGGACAGGGAGGGTATACGAGCAGTACTTC.

The V gene is TRBV9, the J gene TRBJ1-1; a possible D gene is TRBD1 (5 bases). Trimming stripped 0 bases from V and 0 bases from J, with 18 bases between. This CDR3 is 18 amino acids long. Germline CDR1 SGDLS, CDR2 YYNGEE. The CDR3 DNA reads as TGTGCCAGCAGCGTAGCTGGGACCATGGGGCCTATGAACACTGAAGCTTTCTTT. Its translation: CASSVAGTMGPMNTEAFF.

The V call is TRBV3-1, the J call TRBJ1-1; D gene uncertain. Germline V gene data show CDR1 as LGHDT and CDR2 as YNNKEL (reference sequence). The CDR3 is 13 residues long. Trimming left V 6 bases short and J 2 bases short, with 10 bases between. CDR3 in amino acids: CASRRLHNTEAFF. CDR3 in DNA: TGTGCCAGCAGACGTCTCCATAACACTGAAGCTTTCTTT.

This chain's CDR3 is CASSLASRGRNEQYF. CDR3 DNA: TGTGCCAGCAGCTTAGCTAGCAGGGGGAGGAATGAGCAGTACTTC. The chain is built from TRBV7-9 and TRBJ2-7, with a weak D call TRBD1 (7 bases). The CDR3 is 15 amino acids. The V gene's germline CDR1 is SEHNR and CDR2 FQNEAQ (reference sequence). The V gene lost 0 bases and the J gene lost 7 bases, with 16 bases spanning the gap.

The V gene is TRBV5-1, the J gene TRBJ2-7, with TRBD2 matching over 7 bases. Germline V gene sequence: CDR1 SGHRS, CDR2 YFSETQ. CDR3 size: 15 residues. With 4 bases clipped from V and 2 bases from J, the junction kept 9 bases outside the gene matches. The CDR3 is CASSAGEGPTYEQYF. DNA of the CDR3: TGCGCCAGCAGCGCCGGGGAGGGACCGACCTACGAGCAGTACTTC.